This TCR beta chain was recorded in a study of monozygotic twins with inflammatory bowel disease. Whole-blood total RNA was extracted without T cell sorting. The V gene's germline CDR1 is SGHAT and CDR2 FQNNGV. CDR3 length: 19 amino acids. Study observations and caveats: Clonotype sharing was lower in IBD patients than healthy twins, most markedly with disease activity.

About this clonotype: What it binds is not known.

Eight separate reactions per sample yielded the cDNA. Two rounds of nested PCR, of about 16 and 10 cycles, were run on TCRalpha and TCRbeta cDNA. From its re-call of the 5' RACE reads, TCRdb lists each CDR3 protein once, without DNA. The listing contains approximately 400,000 distinct CDR3 sequences. Material: blood. The chain couples TRBV11-2 to TRBJ2-5; TCRdb's D gene call, TRBD1, goes unchecked for lack of DNA. This receptor was taken from a human donor with ulcerative colitis or Crohn's disease, or a healthy co-twin of an affected twin (not recorded which). This CDR3 reads CASSLLAIRSPIRQETQYF. Filled out from reference TRBV11-2 and TRBJ2-5, the complete variable domain reads EAGVAQSPRYKIIEKRQSVAFWCNPISGHATLYWYQQILGQGPKLLIQFQNNGVVDDSQLPKDRFSAERLKGVDSTLKIQPAKLEDSAVYLCASSLLAIRSPIRQETQYFGPGTRLLVL.